This T cell receptor (beta chain) was obtained from a study of Graves' ophthalmopathy and Graves' hyperthyroidism. Across the study: The authors collected peripheral blood at initial diagnosis, before any treatment.

The term stable hyperthyroidism indicated an absence of ophthalmopathy within 18 months of follow-up. Physicians reached a diagnosis by relying on clinical symptoms, serum thyroxine, TRAb, thyroid ultrasound and orbital computed tomography. The PBMCs were taken from approximately 9 ml of fresh peripheral blood. This CDR3 region has 15 residues. Germline V gives CDR1 MDHEN, CDR2 SYDVKM. The ends were cut back, 7 bases at V and 3 bases at J, with 18 bases in the middle. Scientists amplified the TCR beta CDR3 regions from RNA transcripts. After a first-round RT-PCR with HTBI primers, a second-round multiplex PCR was run. TCRdb ran MiXCR on the multiplex PCR reads and lists one entry per CDR3 protein. The sample carries over 500,000 distinct CDR3 sequences, 22% recorded once. This clonotype came up a few times.

This TCR was recovered from a young woman with stable Graves' hyperthyroidism. Some clones in this sample may be carry-over from other donors' samples. The chain uses TRBV28 and TRBJ1-1, with D uncertain. Material: peripheral blood. The CDR3 sequence: CASTENTHRDTEAFF. CDR3 DNA sequence: TGTGCCAGCACAGAAAACACCCATCGGGACACTGAAGCTTTCTTT. The variable domain in full, completed from reference TRBV28 and TRBJ1-1, reads DVKVTQSSRYLVKRTGEKVFLECVQDMDHENMFWYRQDPGLGLRLIYFSYDVKMKEKGDIPEGYSVSREKKERFSLILESASTNQTSMYLCASTENTHRDTEAFFGQGTRLTVV.